This passage covers 31 T cell receptor beta chains from one sample sequenced in a study of blood T cell repertoires in COVID-19. Libraries were prepared by immunoSEQ multiplex PCR; TCRdb keeps only in-frame clonotypes and omits some of them. The data contain about 180,000 clones, about four fifths of them seen just once; the ten biggest clones take up more than 9%. Sequences were obtained from peripheral blood. These receptor sequences come from an elderly woman with active or convalescent COVID-19.

This sequence joins TRBV18 and TRBJ1-2, with D unclear. CDR1 KGHSH and CDR2 LQKENI come from the germline V gene. The CDR3 spans 16 residues. The V end lost 2 bases, the J end lost 4 bases, and 17 bases lay between the germline ends. In DNA, the CDR3 is TGTGCCAGCTCACCAACCTATTCAGGTCAACCCTATGGCTACACCTTC. The encoded protein is CASSPTYSGQPYGYTF.

This clone was recorded only once. This sequence joins TRBV12-3 or TRBV12-4 and TRBJ1-1; D is unresolved. Trimming cost V 0 bases and J 8 bases, with 4 bases left between them. This CDR3 contains 11 residues. CDR3 sequence (DNA): TGTGCCAGCAGTTTAGCACAGGAAGCTTTCTTT. This codes for CASSLAQEAFF.

V gene TRBV12-5 combines with J gene TRBJ2-2, with 10 bases aligning to TRBD1. With 7 bases clipped from V and 0 bases from J, the junction kept 2 bases outside the gene matches. This CDR3 spans 15 amino acids. Per the germline V gene, CDR1 is LGHNT and CDR2 is FRNRAP. This CDR3 is CASAGQGANTGELFF. The CDR3, as DNA: TGTGCTAGTGCCGGACAGGGGGCGAACACCGGGGAGCTGTTTTTT.

The chain links TRBV20-1 to TRBJ1-3, with a tentative D call TRBD1 (6 bases). Trimming shortened V by 3 bases and J by 8 bases, and 14 bases separated the two germline ends. The CDR3 sequence is 13 residues long. Germline V gives CDR1 DFQATT, CDR2 SNEGSKA (reference sequence). For the CDR3, the DNA is TGCAGTGCTAGTGGGTCCAGGGGTGACACCATATATTTT. It encodes CSASGSRGDTIYF.

This clone showed up just once. J is TRBJ2-7 and V is TRBV10-1; tentatively, D is TRBD1 (6 bases). CDR1 is WNHNN and CDR2 is SYGVQD in the germline V gene (reference sequence). This CDR3 region has 13 residues. Trimming took 4 bases from V and 2 from J, leaving 9 bases between them. The CDR3 loop is CASSGDKAYEQYF. The CDR3 DNA is TGCGCCAGCAGTGGGGACAAGGCCTACGAGCAGTACTTC.

The rearrangement links TRBV5-1 to TRBJ1-2, with D unclear. Deletions cut 4 bases from V and 1 base from J, with 8 bases between. This CDR3 is built from 13 residues. CDR1 and CDR2 from the germline V gene are SGHRS and YFSETQ. The CDR3 DNA follows: TGCGCCAGCAGCCTACAGAATAACTATGGCTACACCTTC. Its protein is CASSLQNNYGYTF.

The chain carries TRBV9 and TRBJ1-5; a possible D gene is TRBD1 (6 bases). The CDR3 is made up of 15 amino acids. V was pared by 4 bases and J by 4 bases, with 15 bases between. Germline loops: CDR1 SGDLS, CDR2 YYNGEE. The CDR3 spells CASSPGVRGNQPQHF. The CDR3, as DNA: TGTGCCAGCAGCCCAGGGGTAAGAGGGAATCAGCCCCAGCATTTT.

This clone was found a few times. This chain links TRBV2 with TRBJ1-1, with a weak D call TRBD1 (6 bases). This CDR3 is built from 11 residues. Trimming took 11 bases from V and 3 from J, leaving 10 bases between them. CDR1 is SNHLY and CDR2 is FYNNEI in the germline V gene. The CDR3 loop is CAGHRDTEAFF. The DNA for the CDR3 is TGTGCCGGTCACAGGGACACTGAAGCTTTCTTT. Full variable domain (missing parts from reference TRBV2 and TRBJ1-1): EPEVTQTPSHQVTQMGQEVILRCVPISNHLYFYWYRQILGQKVEFLVSFYNNEISEKSEIFDDQFSVERPDGSNFTLKIRSTKLEDSAMYFCAGHRDTEAFFGQGTRLTVV.

This clone came up many times. The chain employs TRBV4-1 and TRBJ1-3; D perhaps matches TRBD1 (5 bases). The CDR3 consists of 15 residues. Germline CDR1 and CDR2: MGHRA and YSYEKL. Trimming removed 0 bases from V and 2 bases from J, with 8 bases in between. In DNA, the CDR3 is TGCGCCAGCAGCCAAGAGTCAGGGACTGGAAACACCATATATTTT. Amino acid sequence: CASSQESGTGNTIYF.

V and J are TRBV5-1 and TRBJ1-1, with D possibly being TRBD1 (6 bases). Per the germline V gene, CDR1 is SGHRS and CDR2 is YFSETQ. V was trimmed by 4 bases and J by 4 bases, leaving 14 bases between them. The length of the CDR3 is 14 residues. CDR3 residues: CASSDQQGVTEAFF. As DNA, the CDR3 is TGCGCCAGCAGCGACCAACAGGGCGTCACTGAAGCTTTCTTT.

Only one count was recorded for this clone. The rearrangement links TRBV7-8 to TRBJ2-7; perhaps TRBD1 as D (7 bases). CDR1 is SGHVS, CDR2 FQNEAQ, per germline. The CDR3 runs 14 residues. Trimming took off 1 base at V and 3 bases at J, with 10 bases between the two ends. Here the CDR3 DNA reads TGTGCCAGCAGCTTAGGCGGGGACAGCTACGAGCAGTACTTC. Amino acids: CASSLGGDSYEQYF.

This chain uses TRBV6-5 with TRBJ1-4, with 11 bases aligning to TRBD1. V lost 5 bases, J lost 7 bases, and 6 bases stayed unmatched. Germline CDR1 and CDR2: MNHEY and SVGAGI. The CDR3 spans 15 residues. As DNA, the CDR3 is TGTGCCAGCAGTCTCACCGGGACAGGGGGTGAAAAACTGTTTTTT. This translates into CASSLTGTGGEKLFF.

This clone was counted a single time. V and J are TRBV29-1 and TRBJ1-5; TRBD1 agrees at 8 bases. The CDR3 consists of 16 residues. Germline CDR1 and CDR2: SQVTM and ANQGSEA. J was trimmed by 5 bases and V by 5 bases; bases with no gene match: 14. The CDR3 nucleotides read TGCAGCGTTTCATACTCGCAGGGGGCGTACGATCAGCCCCAGCATTTT. It specifies CSVSYSQGAYDQPQHF.

The chain joins TRBV7-8 to TRBJ2-3; possible D gene TRBD2, 6 bases. V lost 5 bases and J lost 8, with 11 bases in between. Germline CDR1 SGHVS, CDR2 FQNEAQ. The CDR3 has 12 residues. The CDR3 reads CASSLGGSTQYF. The CDR3, as DNA: TGTGCCAGCAGCCTGGGGGGATCTACGCAGTATTTT.

This chain links TRBV5-1 with TRBJ1-4; D might be TRBD1 (6 bases). V lost 4 bases, J lost 2 bases, and 12 bases lay in between. Germline CDR1 reads SGHRS; CDR2 reads YFSETQ. This CDR3 comprises 15 residues. The CDR3 reads CASSVMTGTNEKLFF. CDR3 DNA sequence: TGCGCCAGCAGCGTTATGACAGGCACTAATGAAAAACTGTTTTTT.

The chain employs TRBV19 and TRBJ2-2; 12 nucleotides match TRBD1. The CDR3 runs 16 residues. V dropped 6 bases and J dropped 0; count of bases not matched to a gene: 2. Germline loops: CDR1 LNHDA, CDR2 SQIVND (reference sequence). This CDR3 is CASRGTGGPNTGELFF. Written as DNA, the CDR3 is TGTGCCAGTAGAGGGACAGGGGGCCCGAACACCGGGGAGCTGTTTTTT.

The rearrangement links TRBV7-2 to TRBJ2-4, with D possibly being TRBD2 (5 bases). CDR3 length: 17 residues. Germline V gives CDR1 SGHTA, CDR2 FQGNSA. Trimming pared 5 bases from V and 1 base from J, leaving 18 bases between. Here the CDR3 DNA reads TGTGCCAGCAGCCCGACACCACTAGGGTGGGCCAAAAACATTCAGTACTTC. It translates to CASSPTPLGWAKNIQYF.

This clone has just a few counts. The J gene is TRBJ2-1, the V gene TRBV7-9, with 11 positions matching TRBD2. There are 16 residues in the CDR3. With 5 bases clipped from V and 7 bases from J, the junction kept 10 bases outside the gene matches. Germline CDR1 reads SEHNR; CDR2 reads FQNEAQ (reference sequence). Written as DNA, the CDR3 is TGTGCCAGCAGCCCCCTTAGCGGGAGGGCGCAGAATGAGCAGTTCTTC. This sequence encodes CASSPLSGRAQNEQFF.

The J gene is TRBJ1-1, the V gene TRBV7-8, with unresolved D. V was pared by 5 bases and J by 1 base, with 8 bases between. Germline-derived CDR1 and CDR2 are SGHVS and FQNEAQ. CDR3 size: 13 residues. Written as DNA, the CDR3 is TGTGCCAGCAGCAGCTACCAGAACACTGAAGCTTTCTTT. Its translation: CASSSYQNTEAFF.

The gene calls are TRBV9 and TRBJ2-3; D is perhaps TRBD2 (5 bases). V dropped 0 bases and J dropped 1 base, with 9 bases sitting between them. CDR1 and CDR2 (germline): SGDLS, YYNGEE. This CDR3 is 15 amino acids long. CDR3 bases: TGTGCCAGCAGCGTAGGGGGTAGCGGCACAGATACGCAGTATTTT. This translates into CASSVGGSGTDTQYF.

V is TRBV10-3 and J is TRBJ2-7; 7 bases fit TRBD2. Germline V gives CDR1 ENHRY, CDR2 SYGVKD. This CDR3 is 15 amino acids long. The J segment lost 5 bases and the V segment lost 7 bases, leaving 14 bases of the junction unmatched. CDR3 protein: CAITGGGGKSHEQYF. For the CDR3, the DNA is TGTGCCATCACTGGGGGGGGAGGGAAATCCCACGAGCAGTACTTC.

V is TRBV2 and J is TRBJ1-5, with D possibly matching TRBD1 (6 bases). V shed 7 bases and J shed 4 bases, with 11 bases lying between them. This CDR3 comprises 13 residues. The germline V gene encodes CDR1 SNHLY and CDR2 FYNNEI. CDR3 amino acids: CASTRTGNQPQHF. In nucleotides, the CDR3 is TGTGCCAGCACCCGAACAGGGAATCAGCCCCAGCATTTT.

The rearrangement links TRBV15 to TRBJ2-7; TRBD1 aligns across 10 bases. This CDR3 has 15 amino acids. The germline V gene has CDR1 LNHNV and CDR2 YYDKDF (reference sequence). Losses at the gene ends were 0 bases for V and 6 bases for J; bases not matched to a gene: 5. The CDR3: CATSRDRTGGGEQYF. CDR3 in DNA: TGTGCCACCAGCAGAGACCGGACAGGGGGAGGCGAGCAGTACTTC.

The chain is built from TRBV5-1 and TRBJ2-2; D unresolved. CDR3 length equals 15 residues. Looked up from germline, CDR1 is SGHRS and CDR2 is YFSETQ. V was clipped by 4 bases and J by 0 bases, with 10 bases between them. CDR3 DNA: TGCGCCAGCAGCCCCCGGCAGGCGAACACCGGGGAGCTGTTTTTT. This encodes CASSPRQANTGELFF. Filled out from reference TRBV5-1 and TRBJ2-2, the complete variable domain reads KAGVTQTPRYLIKTRGQQVTLSCSPISGHRSVSWYQQTPGQGLQFLFEYFSETQRNKGNFPGRFSGRQFSNSRSEMNVSTLELGDSALYLCASSPRQANTGELFFGEGSRLTVL.

Details on this clone: Other nucleotide sequences from this sample produce the same CDR3. The CDR3 DNA follows: TGCAGTGCTTTAACAGATACGCAGTATTTT. Encoded protein: CSALTDTQYF. The V call is TRBV20-1, the J call TRBJ2-3, with unresolved D. The CDR3 contains 10 residues. Trimming cost V 5 bases and J 3 bases, with 3 bases left between them. Per germline, CDR1 DFQATT and CDR2 SNEGSKA (reference sequence).

The gene calls are TRBV5-6 and TRBJ1-6; unclear D gene. With 0 bases removed from V and 7 bases from J, the gap between germline ends came to 11 bases. Germline V CDR1 and CDR2: SGHDT, YYEEEE. The CDR3 length is 15 residues. The CDR3 here is CASSLVGVWNSPLHF. As DNA, the CDR3 is TGTGCCAGCAGCTTGGTCGGGGTTTGGAATTCACCCCTCCACTTT.

The V call is TRBV9, the J call TRBJ1-1, with D maybe TRBD1 (5 bases). Germline V gene sequence: CDR1 SGDLS, CDR2 YYNGEE. V lost 4 bases, J lost 5 bases, and 12 bases lay in between. The CDR3 has 13 amino acids. The CDR3 loop reads CASSPPGGTEAFF. Written as DNA, the CDR3 is TGTGCCAGCAGCCCCCCGGGGGGGACTGAAGCTTTCTTT.

This rearrangement joins TRBV2 to TRBJ2-1; 12 nucleotides line up with TRBD2. The germline gives CDR1 SNHLY, CDR2 FYNNEI. J was trimmed by 9 bases and V by 3 bases; bases with no gene match: 9. CDR3 length equals 16 residues. The CDR3 DNA follows: TGTGCCAGCAGTGATGGCCTAGCGGGAGGGCCGGGTGAGCAGTTCTTC. This gives the protein CASSDGLAGGPGEQFF.

This chain links TRBV19 with TRBJ1-2, with D possibly matching TRBD1 (6 bases). V shed 7 bases and J shed 4 bases, with 10 bases lying between them. The V gene's germline CDR1 is LNHDA and CDR2 SQIVND (reference sequence). The CDR3 loop spans 12 amino acids. This chain's CDR3 is CASTTGFYGYTF. In DNA, the CDR3 is TGTGCCAGTACAACAGGGTTCTATGGCTACACCTTC.

The CDR3 is CASSWGRGYEQYF. The CDR3 bases are TGTGCCAGCAGCTGGGGGAGGGGCTACGAGCAGTACTTC. The rearrangement uses TRBV5-5 and TRBJ2-7; 7 positions match TRBD2. CDR1 and CDR2 (germline): SGHKS, YYEKEE (reference sequence). This CDR3 region has 13 residues. The V segment lost 3 bases and the J segment 3 bases; nucleotides outside the gene matches: 3.

This chain joins TRBV5-1 and TRBJ1-6, with 8 positions matching TRBD1. The CDR3 consists of 17 residues. V trimming: 0 bases; J trimming: 8 bases; junction bases outside the gene matches: 10. CDR1 and CDR2 (germline): SGHRS, YFSETQ. The CDR3 DNA sequence: TGCGCCAGCAGCTTGGCGGGACAGGTTGACCCCCATTCACCCCTCCACTTT. It encodes CASSLAGQVDPHSPLHF.